This T cell receptor beta chain is from a study of shared clonotypes between healthy human individuals (dated by TCRdb to 2020 to 2021). For context, the study as a whole: The cohort included three men and two women between 18 and 49 years of age. The study deeply sequenced blood TCR repertoires of several healthy adults to estimate repertoire size and the extent of clonotype sharing between individuals. For each donor, three plates each were used for CD4 naive and CD4 memory, two plates were used for CD8 naive, and one plate was used for CD8 memory. Each donor's leukapheresis produced roughly between about 0.8 and 10 billion PBMCs. Libraries were prepared and TCR repertoires were sequenced by different laboratories using diverse techniques, in order to increase sequencing depth and limit assay-specific biases. Study-wide conclusions, independent of this receptor: Compared with non-shared clonotypes, clonotypes shared by all four sorted-subset donors had higher generation probabilities. Sampling was restricted to blood, and TCR repertoires in tissue are likely to differ from TCR repertoires in blood. Larger estimated clonotype richness was generally found for naive subsets than for memory subsets. Even with the large sequencing depth, rarefaction of the sorted-subset datasets indicated that sequencing was incomplete. Because the study included a small number of donors, the genetic and exposure-history diversity represented was limited. When several donors were compared, the shared fraction of clonotypes was 5% to 6.5% for naive CD4, approximately 3.5% for naive CD8, about 2.5% for memory CD4, and 0.35% to 0.4% for memory CD8. Pairwise subsampling indicated that sequencing depth was expected to affect the degree of clonotype sharing among donors.

Using the deep immunoSEQ assay, multiplex PCR amplified TCR CDR3 regions from genomic DNA. Extracted genomic DNA from each cell subset was spread evenly across all wells of several immunoSEQ 96-well plates, with each plate serving as a replicate. For sorted subsets, each replicate PCR was loaded with 200 to 250 ng genomic DNA, equivalent to 25,000 to 30,000 T cell genomes. Purified libraries were quantified with a Qubit 3.0 fluorometer, sized on a Bioanalyzer 2100, and re-quantified with the KAPA Library Quantification kit. Every immunoSEQ 96-well plate was sequenced on a separate single-read 150-cycle Illumina NextSeq 550 flow cell. The authors processed their data as follows. The immunoSEQ output contained only junctional sequences without quality scores, so filtering could not match that applied to full-length reads. To assign V/J genes and CDR3, sequences were annotated using PyIR, a Python wrapper for IgBLAST v1.9, with IMGT germline references. Reads were removed for weak V/J assignments (E-value above 1e-6), missing CDR3, stop codons, out-of-frame junctions, or ambiguous translated residues. V3J clonotypes were defined by identical inferred V gene, J gene, and CDR3 amino acid sequence. Percentage overlap between repertoires was calculated by dividing the number of shared unique clonotypes by the size of the smaller repertoire. Richness of each repertoire was evaluated using RTK rarefaction, the Chao1 estimator, and Recon v2.1 estimates of unobserved clonotypes. For all TCRbeta clonotypes obtained by the gDNA method from a handful of donors, generation probabilities were computed with OLGA. Imported from immuneACCESS, the table was reduced by TCRdb to in-frame sequences with V and J called. These copies leave out some clones; in studies compared against another copy, an unresolved V gene accounts for under half, and the cause of the remainder is not known. V and J calls plus clone size are reproduced from that table; the DNA served to infer D and trimming. The sample yields around 2,000,000 clones; roughly 96% were counted once. The ten largest clones capture approximately 0.13% of the sample.

Healthy HIV-negative adults with no recently reported acute infections or vaccinations were included as donors. Every donor was a Caucasian adult residing in Nashville, Tennessee, USA. Magnetic negative selection was used to enrich CD4+ T cells, after which naive cells were positively selected on CD45RA and the negative fraction became the memory subset. After blood collection by leukapheresis, PBMCs were isolated using Ficoll-Histopaque density gradient centrifugation and then cryopreserved in the vapor phase of liquid nitrogen. Analytical flow cytometry was used to check the purity and quantity of each magnetically sorted T cell population. From each sorted fraction, genomic DNA was isolated and quantified by UV absorbance on a Nanodrop 2000c. V lost 1 base and J lost 1 base; the stretch between them is 11 bases long. Taken from cysteine to phenylalanine, the CDR3 has 15 residues. The DNA shown is the 45-base CDR3, in frame from base 1. CDR1 and CDR2 are read off the germline V gene as MGHRA and YSYEKL.

Turning to this clone: Which antigen it targets is not known. Base qualities are not at hand, and no much larger clone is one base apart.

This TCR came from a man younger than 35 in good health. The chain employs TRBV4-1 and TRBJ2-7; a weak D assignment points to TRBD2 (5 bases agree). Specimen: naive CD4+ T cells sorted from blood. The cell subset or site label, as the study defines it: CD45RA+ positively selected. The bases are TGCGCCAGCAGCCAAGGTCGAGGGCCATCCTACGAGCAGTACTTC. Protein translation: CASSQGRGPSYEQYF.